The rows below give T cell receptor beta chains drawn from one sample of a study of T cells in localized non-small cell lung cancer. Using immunoSEQ multiplex PCR, the repertoire was profiled, and TCRdb retains in-frame clones only, with some absent. Seen here are roughly 24,000 clones, roughly 80% observed once, and the top ten hold approximately 9.5%. Here the sequenced sample was peripheral blood, taken before any cancer treatment. The receptor source for this set is a man aged 40 to 69 with stage III squamous cell lung carcinoma. Both conserved end residues are part of each CDR3. Fields, in order: J gene, clone size, D gene, V gene, CDR3 protein, CDR3 DNA. A D gene is named only where the DNA matches it firmly. Size values are once, few and many counts, or a class for expanded clones, and some rows have none.

TRBJ2-5 | - | - | TRBV7-7 | CASSLQVGQETQYF | TGTGCCAGCAGCTTACAAGTCGGACAAGAGACCCAGTACTTC
TRBJ2-1 | - | - | TRBV7-3 | CASSLDGPVIYNEQFF | TGTGCCAGCAGCTTAGACGGCCCCGTCATCTACAATGAGCAGTTCTTC
TRBJ2-3 | - | TRBD2 | TRBV28 | CASRRLAGSDTQYF | TGTGCCAGCAGGCGGCTAGCGGGCTCAGATACGCAGTATTTT
TRBJ1-6 | - | - | TRBV7-9 | CASSPGQSNSPLHF | TGTGCCAGCAGCCCAGGACAGTCCAATTCACCCCTCCACTTT
TRBJ1-2 | - | - | TRBV9 | CASSVDAGLSGYTF | TGTGCCAGCAGCGTAGATGCAGGGTTGTCCGGCTACACCTTC
TRBJ2-3 | - | TRBD2 | TRBV6-4 | CASSELPSGGGSDTQYF | TGTGCCAGCAGTGAACTTCCTAGCGGGGGGGGCTCAGATACGCAGTATTTT
TRBJ1-5 | - | - | TRBV6-5 | CASSSGQYSNQPQHF | TGTGCCAGCAGTTCCGGACAGTATAGCAATCAGCCCCAGCATTTT
TRBJ1-2 | - | - | TRBV19 | CASSLTESKTF | TGTGCCAGTAGTCTAACGGAGTCTAAGACCTTC
TRBJ1-1 | - | TRBD1 | TRBV29-1 | CSAGTGAAFF | TGCAGCGCTGGGACAGGGGCGGCTTTCTTT
TRBJ1-1 | - | - | TRBV5-1 | CASSAGPESIEAFF | TGCGCCAGCAGCGCGGGACCGGAGAGCATTGAAGCTTTCTTT
TRBJ1-2 | - | - | TRBV11-1 | CASSFSGTVYGYTF | TGTGCCAGCAGCTTCTCCGGGACCGTGTATGGCTACACCTTC
TRBJ2-3 | - | - | TRBV4-1 | CASSRIGPTDTQYF | TGCGCCAGCAGCCGGATAGGCCCGACCGATACGCAGTATTTT
TRBJ1-2 | - | - | TRBV29-1 | CSVDGGPHGYTF | TGCAGCGTTGATGGGGGGCCTCATGGCTACACCTTC
TRBJ2-2 | - | - | TRBV10-1 | CASSEIRTAGELFF | TGCGCCAGCAGTGAGATAAGGACCGCCGGGGAGCTGTTTTTT
TRBJ1-3 | - | - | TRBV10-3 | CAISDPSKSSGNTIYF | TGTGCCATCAGTGACCCCTCGAAGAGCTCTGGAAACACCATATATTTT
TRBJ2-1 | few | - | TRBV25-1 | CASSARQSPYNEQFF | TGTGCCAGCAGTGCCAGACAGTCCCCCTACAATGAGCAGTTCTTC
TRBJ1-2 | medium-sized | TRBD1 | TRBV6-1 | CASSEGGTGAYGYTF | TGTGCCAGCAGTGAGGGTGGGACAGGGGCCTATGGCTACACCTTC
TRBJ2-2 | - | - | TRBV7-8 | CASSPPGLDTGELFF | TGTGCCAGCAGCCCCCCGGGGTTGGACACCGGGGAGCTGTTTTTT
TRBJ2-2 | - | TRBD1 | TRBV6-1 | CASYEGQGGSWGTGELFF | TGTGCCAGCTATGAAGGACAGGGGGGGAGTTGGGGCACCGGGGAGCTGTTTTTT
TRBJ2-7 | - | - | TRBV7-9 | CASSLRAAGAAYEQYF | TGTGCCAGCAGCTTAAGAGCGGCAGGGGCGGCCTACGAGCAGTACTTC
TRBJ2-5 | - | TRBD2 | TRBV6-5 | CASSYGLHGGQETQYF | TGTGCCAGCAGTTACGGACTCCACGGGGGGCAAGAGACCCAGTACTTC
TRBJ1-6 | few | - | TRBV5-4 | CASSTRTANSPLHF | TGTGCCAGCAGCACTCGGACAGCTAATTCACCCCTCCACTTT
TRBJ1-5 | - | - | TRBV10-3 | CAISEWGEQPQHF | TGTGCCATCAGTGAGTGGGGGGAACAGCCCCAGCATTTT
TRBJ1-1 | - | TRBD1 | TRBV7-9 | CASSPKGARVTEAFF | TGTGCCAGCAGTCCGAAGGGGGCTCGGGTCACTGAAGCTTTCTTT
TRBJ2-2 | - | - | TRBV7-3 | CASSLTGSGELFF | TGTGCCAGCAGCTTAACAGGCTCCGGGGAGCTGTTTTTT
TRBJ2-7 | - | TRBD1 | TRBV27 | CASRQGTGYSYEQYF | TGTGCCAGCAGACAGGGGACAGGCTACTCCTACGAGCAGTACTTC
TRBJ1-2 | - | - | TRBV10-1 | CASSESDISGYTF | TGCGCCAGCAGTGAGTCGGATATATCCGGCTACACCTTC
TRBJ2-7 | - | - | TRBV7-8 | CASSSGLTYEQYF | TGTGCCAGCAGCTCAGGACTTACCTACGAGCAGTACTTC
TRBJ2-1 | - | - | TRBV7-8 | CASSLPSTNEQFF | TGTGCCAGCAGCCTCCCTAGTACCAATGAGCAGTTCTTC
TRBJ2-5 | few | - | TRBV6-5 | CASSYGLQETQYF | TGTGCCAGCAGTTACGGGCTACAAGAGACCCAGTACTTC
TRBJ1-1 | - | - | TRBV5-4 | CASSLSKGRRLNTEAFF | TGTGCCAGCAGCTTGTCGAAGGGTAGACGGTTGAACACTGAAGCTTTCTTT
TRBJ2-2 | - | - | TRBV28 | CASSLSSDGELFF | TGTGCCAGCAGTTTATCGTCAGACGGGGAGCTGTTTTTT
TRBJ2-5 | few | - | TRBV7-7 | CASSLGPQGTQYF | TGTGCCAGCAGCTTAGGGCCCCAGGGGACCCAGTACTTC
TRBJ2-1 | - | TRBD2 | TRBV5-1 | CASSLQPSGSMGGNEQFF | TGCGCCAGCAGCTTGCAACCTAGCGGGAGTATGGGTGGGAATGAGCAGTTCTTC
TRBJ1-2 | - | - | TRBV6-1 | CASRPTGGYGYTF | TGTGCCAGCAGACCGACAGGCGGCTATGGCTACACCTTC